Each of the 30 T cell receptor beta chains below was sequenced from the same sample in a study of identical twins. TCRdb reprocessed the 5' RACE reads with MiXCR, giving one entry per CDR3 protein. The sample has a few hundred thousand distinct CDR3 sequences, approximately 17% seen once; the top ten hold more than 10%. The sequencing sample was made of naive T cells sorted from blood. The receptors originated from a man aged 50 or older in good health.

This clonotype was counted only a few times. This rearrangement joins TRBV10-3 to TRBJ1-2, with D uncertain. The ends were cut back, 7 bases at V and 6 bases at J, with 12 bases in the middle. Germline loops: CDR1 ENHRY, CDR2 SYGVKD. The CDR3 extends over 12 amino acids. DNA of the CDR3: TGTGCCATCAATGCAAATGAGAATGGCTACACCTTC. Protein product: CAINANENGYTF.

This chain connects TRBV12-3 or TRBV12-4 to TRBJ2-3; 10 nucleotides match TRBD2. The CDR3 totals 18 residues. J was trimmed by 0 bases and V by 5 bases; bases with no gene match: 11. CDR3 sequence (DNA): TGTGCCAGCAGTGCAAGGATAGCGGGGGGACTTAGCACAGATACGCAGTATTTT. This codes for CASSARIAGGLSTDTQYF.

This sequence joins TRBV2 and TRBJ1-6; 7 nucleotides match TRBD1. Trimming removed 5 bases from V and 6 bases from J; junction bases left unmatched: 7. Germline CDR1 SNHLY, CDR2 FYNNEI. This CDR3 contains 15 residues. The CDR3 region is CASSPGAGGNSPLHF. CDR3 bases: TGTGCCAGCAGTCCCGGGGCAGGGGGTAATTCACCCCTCCACTTT.

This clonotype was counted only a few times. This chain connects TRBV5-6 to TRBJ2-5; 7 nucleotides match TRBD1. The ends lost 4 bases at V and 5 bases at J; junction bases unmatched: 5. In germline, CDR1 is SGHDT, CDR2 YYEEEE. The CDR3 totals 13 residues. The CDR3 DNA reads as TGTGCCAGCAGCATGGGACAGCCCGAGACCCAGTACTTC. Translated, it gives CASSMGQPETQYF.

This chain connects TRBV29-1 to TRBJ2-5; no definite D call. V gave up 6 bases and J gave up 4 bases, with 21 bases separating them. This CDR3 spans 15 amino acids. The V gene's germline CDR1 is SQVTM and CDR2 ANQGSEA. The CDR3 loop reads CSVGTARLGPETQYF. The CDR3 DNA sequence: TGCAGCGTCGGAACGGCGAGGCTTGGACCAGAGACCCAGTACTTC.

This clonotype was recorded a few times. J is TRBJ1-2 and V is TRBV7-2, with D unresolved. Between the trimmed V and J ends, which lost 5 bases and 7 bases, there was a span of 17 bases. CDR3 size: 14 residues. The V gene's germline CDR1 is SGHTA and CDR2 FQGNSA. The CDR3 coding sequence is TGTGCCAGCAGCCCACAGACGAAGATGGGTGGCTACACCTTC. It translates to CASSPQTKMGGYTF.

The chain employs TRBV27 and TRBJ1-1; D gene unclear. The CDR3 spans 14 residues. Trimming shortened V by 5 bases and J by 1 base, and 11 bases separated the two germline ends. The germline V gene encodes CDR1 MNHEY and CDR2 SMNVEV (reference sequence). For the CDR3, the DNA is TGTGCCAGCAGTCCGGTGGTTGCGAACACTGAAGCTTTCTTT. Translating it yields CASSPVVANTEAFF.

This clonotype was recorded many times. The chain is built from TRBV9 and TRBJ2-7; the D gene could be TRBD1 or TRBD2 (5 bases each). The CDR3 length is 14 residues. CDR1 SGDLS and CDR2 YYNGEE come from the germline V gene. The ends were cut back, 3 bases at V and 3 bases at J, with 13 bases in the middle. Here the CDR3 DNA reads TGTGCCAGCAGCGCCGGGACCGTGAACTACGAGCAGTACTTC. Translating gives CASSAGTVNYEQYF.

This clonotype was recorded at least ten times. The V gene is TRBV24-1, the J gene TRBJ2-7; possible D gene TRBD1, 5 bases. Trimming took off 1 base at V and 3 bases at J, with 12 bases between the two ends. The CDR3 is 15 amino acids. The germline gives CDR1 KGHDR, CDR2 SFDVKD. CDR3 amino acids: CATSDFHRQGYEQYF. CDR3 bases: TGTGCCACCAGTGATTTTCACCGGCAGGGCTACGAGCAGTACTTC.

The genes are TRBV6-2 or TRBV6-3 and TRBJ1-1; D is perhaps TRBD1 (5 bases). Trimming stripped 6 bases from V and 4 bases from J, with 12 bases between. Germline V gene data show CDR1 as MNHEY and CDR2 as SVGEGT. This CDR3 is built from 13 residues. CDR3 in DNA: TGTGCCAGCAGCCGGGGGGGAGGCACTGAAGCTTTCTTT. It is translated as CASSRGGGTEAFF.

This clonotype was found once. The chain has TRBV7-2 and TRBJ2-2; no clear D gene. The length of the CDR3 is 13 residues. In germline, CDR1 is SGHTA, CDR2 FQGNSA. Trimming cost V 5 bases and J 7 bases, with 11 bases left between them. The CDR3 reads CASSPAFSGELFF. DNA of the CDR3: TGTGCCAGCAGCCCGGCCTTCAGCGGGGAGCTGTTTTTT.

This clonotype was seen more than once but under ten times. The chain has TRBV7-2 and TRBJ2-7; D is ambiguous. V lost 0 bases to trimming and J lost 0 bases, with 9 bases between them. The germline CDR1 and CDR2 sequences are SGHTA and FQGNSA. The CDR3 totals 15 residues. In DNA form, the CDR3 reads TGTGCCAGCAGCTTAGCTGGCAGTAACTCCTACGAGCAGTACTTC. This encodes CASSLAGSNSYEQYF.

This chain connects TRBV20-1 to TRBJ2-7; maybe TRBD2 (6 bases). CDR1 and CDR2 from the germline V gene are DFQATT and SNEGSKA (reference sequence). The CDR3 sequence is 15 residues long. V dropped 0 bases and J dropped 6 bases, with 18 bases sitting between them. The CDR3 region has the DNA TGCAGTGCTAGAGATGCGGGGTACATCGTGGCCGAGCAGTACTTC. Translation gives CSARDAGYIVAEQYF.

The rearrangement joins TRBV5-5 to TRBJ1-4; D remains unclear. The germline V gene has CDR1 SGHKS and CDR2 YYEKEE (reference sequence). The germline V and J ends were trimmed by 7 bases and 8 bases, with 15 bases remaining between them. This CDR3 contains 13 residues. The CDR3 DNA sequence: TGTGCCAGCCAAGGAACGTTTGGGGAAAAACTGTTTTTT. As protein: CASQGTFGEKLFF.

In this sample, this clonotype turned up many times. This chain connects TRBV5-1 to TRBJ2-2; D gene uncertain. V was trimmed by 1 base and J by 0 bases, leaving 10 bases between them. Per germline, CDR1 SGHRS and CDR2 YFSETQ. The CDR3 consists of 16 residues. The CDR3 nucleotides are TGCGCCAGCAGCTTGAGGGCGGTACCGAACACCGGGGAGCTGTTTTTT. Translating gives CASSLRAVPNTGELFF.

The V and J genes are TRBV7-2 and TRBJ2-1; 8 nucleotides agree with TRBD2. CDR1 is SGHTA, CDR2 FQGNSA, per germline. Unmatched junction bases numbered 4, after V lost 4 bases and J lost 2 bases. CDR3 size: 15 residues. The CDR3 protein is CASSSTGLAYNEQFF. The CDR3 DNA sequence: TGTGCCAGCAGCTCGACGGGACTAGCCTACAATGAGCAGTTCTTC. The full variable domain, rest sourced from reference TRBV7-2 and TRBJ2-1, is GAGVSQSPSNKVTEKGKDVELRCDPISGHTALYWYRQSLGQGLEFLIYFQGNSAPDKSGLPSDRFSAERTGGSVSTLTIQRTQQEDSAVYLCASSSTGLAYNEQFFGPGTRLTVL.

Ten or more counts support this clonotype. CDR3 protein: CASSVGLSGANVLTF. CDR3 sequence (DNA): TGTGCCAGCAGCGTAGGTCTATCTGGGGCCAACGTCCTGACTTTC. The gene calls are TRBV9 and TRBJ2-6; no clear D. With 0 bases removed from V and 1 base from J, the gap between germline ends came to 5 bases. CDR3 length equals 15 residues. Germline V CDR1 and CDR2: SGDLS, YYNGEE.

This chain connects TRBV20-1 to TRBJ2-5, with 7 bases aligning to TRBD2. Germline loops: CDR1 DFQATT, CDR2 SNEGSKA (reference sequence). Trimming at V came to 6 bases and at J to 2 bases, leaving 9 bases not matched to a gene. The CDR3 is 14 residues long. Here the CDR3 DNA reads TGCAGTGCCCGAAGGGGTAGCGGGCAAGAGACCCAGTACTTC. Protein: CSARRGSGQETQYF.

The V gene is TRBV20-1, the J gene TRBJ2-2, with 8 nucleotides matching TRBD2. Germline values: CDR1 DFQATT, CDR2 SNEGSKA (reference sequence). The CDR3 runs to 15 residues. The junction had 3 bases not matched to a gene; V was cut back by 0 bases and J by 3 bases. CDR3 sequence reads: CSAREEREHTGELFF. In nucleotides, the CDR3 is TGCAGTGCTAGAGAGGAGCGGGAGCACACCGGGGAGCTGTTTTTT.

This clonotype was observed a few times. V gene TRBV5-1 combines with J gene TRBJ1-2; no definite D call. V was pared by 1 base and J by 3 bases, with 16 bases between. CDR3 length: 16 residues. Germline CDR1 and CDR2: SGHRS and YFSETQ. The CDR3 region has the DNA TGCGCCAGCAGCTTGCCGTCAGGCGAATATCACTATGGCTACACCTTC. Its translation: CASSLPSGEYHYGYTF.

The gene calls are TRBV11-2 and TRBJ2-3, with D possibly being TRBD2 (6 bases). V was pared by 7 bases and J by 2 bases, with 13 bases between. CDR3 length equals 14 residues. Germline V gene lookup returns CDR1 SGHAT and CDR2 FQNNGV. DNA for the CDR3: TGTGCCAGCAAGCGCGGGGCAGCCACAGATACGCAGTATTTT. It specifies CASKRGAATDTQYF.

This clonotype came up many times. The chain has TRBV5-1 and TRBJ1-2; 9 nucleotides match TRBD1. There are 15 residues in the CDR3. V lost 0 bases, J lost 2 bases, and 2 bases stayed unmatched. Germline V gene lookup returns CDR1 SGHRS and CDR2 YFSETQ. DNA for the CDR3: TGCGCCAGCAGCTTGGCCGGGACAGGGAACTATGGCTACACCTTC. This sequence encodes CASSLAGTGNYGYTF.

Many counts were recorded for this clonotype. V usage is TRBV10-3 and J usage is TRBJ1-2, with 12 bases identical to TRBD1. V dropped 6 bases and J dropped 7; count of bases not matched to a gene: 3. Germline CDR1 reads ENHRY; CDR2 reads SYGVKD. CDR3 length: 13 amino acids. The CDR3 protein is CAISRDRGPGYTF. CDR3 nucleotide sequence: TGTGCCATCAGCAGGGACAGGGGGCCTGGCTACACCTTC.

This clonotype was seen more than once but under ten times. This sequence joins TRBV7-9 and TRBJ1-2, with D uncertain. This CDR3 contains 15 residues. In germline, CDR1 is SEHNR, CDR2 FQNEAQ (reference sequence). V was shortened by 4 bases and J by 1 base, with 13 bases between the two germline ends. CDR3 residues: CASSYGDLDNYGYTF. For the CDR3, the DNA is TGTGCCAGCAGCTACGGCGACCTGGATAACTATGGCTACACCTTC. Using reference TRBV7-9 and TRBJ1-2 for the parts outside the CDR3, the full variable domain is DTGVSQNPRHKITKRGQNVTFRCDPISEHNRLYWYRQTLGQGPEFLTYFQNEAQLEKSRLLSDRFSAERPKGSFSTLEIQRTEQGDSAMYLCASSYGDLDNYGYTFGSGTRLTVV.

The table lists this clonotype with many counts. The CDR3 is CASRGRFKRTVYEQYF. Here the CDR3 DNA reads TGTGCCAGCAGGGGACGATTTAAGAGGACCGTCTACGAGCAGTACTTC. J is TRBJ2-7 and V is TRBV28; D possibly uses TRBD1 or TRBD2 (5 bases each). With 6 bases removed from V and 3 bases from J, the gap between germline ends came to 21 bases. Germline CDR1 and CDR2: MDHEN and SYDVKM. The CDR3 runs 16 residues.

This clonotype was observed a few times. The CDR3 sequence is CASRQQGNNEQFF. The CDR3 DNA is TGCGCCAGCAGACAACAGGGGAACAATGAGCAGTTCTTC. The chain is built from TRBV5-1 and TRBJ2-1; TRBD1 matches 7 bases. Looked up from germline, CDR1 is SGHRS and CDR2 is YFSETQ. Trimming at V came to 5 bases and at J to 5 bases, leaving 4 bases not matched to a gene. The CDR3 length is 13 residues.

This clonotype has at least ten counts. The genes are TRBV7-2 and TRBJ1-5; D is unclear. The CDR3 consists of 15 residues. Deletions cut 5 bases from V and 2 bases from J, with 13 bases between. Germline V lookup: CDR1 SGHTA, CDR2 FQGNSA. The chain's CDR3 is CASSVGLMGNQPQHF. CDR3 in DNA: TGTGCCAGCAGCGTCGGCCTAATGGGCAATCAGCCCCAGCATTTT.

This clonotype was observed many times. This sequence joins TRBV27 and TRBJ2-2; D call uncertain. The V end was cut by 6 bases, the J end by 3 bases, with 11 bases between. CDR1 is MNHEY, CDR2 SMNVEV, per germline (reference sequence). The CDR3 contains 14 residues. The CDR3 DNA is TGTGCCAGCAGCCGGAGAACGGACACCGGGGAGCTGTTTTTT. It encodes CASSRRTDTGELFF.

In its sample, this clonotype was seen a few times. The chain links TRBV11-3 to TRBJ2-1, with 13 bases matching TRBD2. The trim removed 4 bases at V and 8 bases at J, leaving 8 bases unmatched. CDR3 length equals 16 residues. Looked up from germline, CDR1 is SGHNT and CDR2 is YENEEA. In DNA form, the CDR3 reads TGTGCCAGCAGCTCCATTAGGACTAGCGGGAGATATGAGCAGTTCTTC. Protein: CASSSIRTSGRYEQFF.

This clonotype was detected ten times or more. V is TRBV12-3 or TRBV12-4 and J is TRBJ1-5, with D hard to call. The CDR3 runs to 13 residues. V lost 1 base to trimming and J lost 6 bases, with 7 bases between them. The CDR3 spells CASSLGVLQPQHF. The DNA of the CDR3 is TGTGCCAGCAGTTTAGGGGTGCTTCAGCCCCAGCATTTT.